This entry lists 30 T cell receptor beta chains sequenced from one sample in a study of vaccination and CD4 T cells after COVID-19. Stated treatment: roughly nine-day PBMC culture with coronavirus spike peptide pools or control peptides (ViraFEST assay). These receptors lack a known antigen. Researchers used the Oncomine TCR Beta short-read assay to sequence DNA from cultured CD4+ T cells. TCRdb reanalysed the PCR reads using MiXCR and keeps one entry per CDR3 protein. The sample yields 8,000 to 9,500 distinct CDR3 sequences, approximately 57% seen once. The material sequenced was cultured CD4+ T cells from blood, taken after SARS-CoV-2 vaccination. The receptors were sampled from a human donor with COVID-19.

The V gene is TRBV20-1, the J gene TRBJ2-7; D is possibly TRBD2 (7 bases). The V gene lost 4 bases and the J gene lost 0 bases, with 16 bases spanning the gap. CDR1 and CDR2 from the germline V gene are DFQATT and SNEGSKA (reference sequence). The CDR3 has 15 residues. The CDR3: CSATSGGGHSYEQYF. CDR3 in DNA: TGCAGTGCTACCTCAGGCGGGGGCCACTCCTACGAGCAGTACTTC.

In this sample, this clonotype turned up once. V and J are TRBV7-2 and TRBJ1-2, with D possibly TRBD1 on 5 matching bases. The V gene's germline CDR1 is SGHTA and CDR2 FQGNSA. Trimming took 1 base from V and 2 from J, leaving 14 bases between them. This CDR3 has 16 residues. The CDR3 spells CASSLGGGRENYGYTF. The CDR3 DNA reads TGTGCCAGCAGCTTAGGCGGCGGCAGGGAGAACTATGGCTACACCTTC. The complete variable domain, with remaining parts taken from reference TRBV7-2 and TRBJ1-2, reads GAGVSQSPSNKVTEKGKDVELRCDPISGHTALYWYRQSLGQGLEFLIYFQGNSAPDKSGLPSDRFSAERTGGSVSTLTIQRTQQEDSAVYLCASSLGGGRENYGYTFGSGTRLTVV.

J is TRBJ2-5 and V is TRBV27; 9 nucleotides agree with TRBD2. This CDR3 is built from 16 residues. Trimming cost V 4 bases and J 5 bases; bases outside gene matches: 11. Germline CDR1 MNHEY, CDR2 SMNVEV (reference sequence). This CDR3 is CASSWAASGTGETQYF. CDR3 in DNA: TGTGCCAGCAGTTGGGCGGCTAGCGGGACGGGGGAGACCCAGTACTTC.

The chain carries TRBV7-2 and TRBJ2-7, with D uncertain. In germline, CDR1 is SGHTA, CDR2 FQGNSA. V lost 3 bases and J lost 0, with 12 bases in between. The CDR3 contains 15 residues. The CDR3 region is CASSFSELISYEQYF. CDR3 sequence (DNA): TGTGCCAGCAGCTTCTCGGAGCTTATCTCCTACGAGCAGTACTTC.

The genes are TRBV7-9 and TRBJ2-2, with D possibly being TRBD1 (6 bases). V gave up 11 bases and J gave up 6 bases, with 19 bases separating them. This CDR3 is built from 14 residues. CDR1 and CDR2 from the germline V gene are SEHNR and FQNEAQ (reference sequence). The CDR3 is CAVKSGVKAGELFF. The CDR3 coding sequence is TGTGCCGTAAAATCAGGGGTCAAGGCCGGGGAGCTGTTTTTT.

The chain is built from TRBV19 and TRBJ2-7; 12 bases map to TRBD1. This CDR3 comprises 15 residues. Per the germline V gene, CDR1 is LNHDA and CDR2 is SQIVND (reference sequence). V gave up 4 bases and J gave up 7 bases; unmatched junction bases: 8. This CDR3 is CASSTRDRGQGEQYF. CDR3 nucleotides: TGTGCCAGTAGTACCAGGGACAGGGGGCAAGGGGAGCAGTACTTC.

This clonotype appeared a few times. This sequence joins TRBV27 and TRBJ2-7; tentatively, D is TRBD1 (6 bases). Germline CDR1 MNHEY, CDR2 SMNVEV (reference sequence). The CDR3 runs to 17 residues. The germline V and J ends were trimmed by 0 bases and 0 bases, with 15 bases remaining between them. The CDR3 region has the DNA TGTGCCAGCAGTTTATCGATGAGGAAACAGGGCTCCTACGAGCAGTACTTC. Encoded protein: CASSLSMRKQGSYEQYF.

This rearrangement joins TRBV20-1 to TRBJ2-3; 10 bases align to TRBD2. CDR3 length: 17 amino acids. Per the germline V gene, CDR1 is DFQATT and CDR2 is SNEGSKA (reference sequence). J gave up 0 bases and V 6 bases, and 12 bases lay outside the gene matches. The DNA of the CDR3 is TGCAGTGCGACCAGACTAGCGGGCCCCGCTAGCACAGATACGCAGTATTTT. As protein: CSATRLAGPASTDTQYF.

The rearrangement uses TRBV6-5 and TRBJ1-2; 12 positions match TRBD1. This CDR3 is built from 14 residues. Germline-derived CDR1 and CDR2 are MNHEY and SVGAGI. V shed 4 bases and J 5 bases; nucleotides not matched to a gene: 2. The CDR3 nucleotides read TGTGCCAGCAGTTTGGGACAGGGGGCGTATGGCTACACCTTC. It codes for CASSLGQGAYGYTF.

This chain joins TRBV7-6 and TRBJ1-1, with unresolved D. The CDR3 extends over 15 amino acids. The V gene's germline CDR1 is SGHVS and CDR2 FNYEAQ. Trimming pared 5 bases from V and 1 base from J, leaving 14 bases between. The CDR3 sequence is CASSLSTKGNTEAFF. The CDR3 DNA is TGTGCCAGCAGCCTATCAACAAAGGGGAACACTGAAGCTTTCTTT.

The chain has TRBV20-1 and TRBJ1-1; D remains ambiguous. V was shortened by 2 bases and J by 0 bases, with 7 bases between the two germline ends. Looked up from germline, CDR1 is DFQATT and CDR2 is SNEGSKA (reference sequence). The CDR3 is made up of 13 amino acids. The chain's CDR3 is CSARRAVNTEAFF. CDR3 sequence (DNA): TGCAGTGCTAGAAGAGCGGTGAACACTGAAGCTTTCTTT.

The J gene is TRBJ2-7, the V gene TRBV6-2 or TRBV6-3, with 8 bases matching TRBD1. CDR1 MNHEY and CDR2 SVGEGT come from the germline V gene. This CDR3 has 14 amino acids. V dropped 2 bases and J dropped 2; count of bases not matched to a gene: 2. CDR3: CASSYKTGAYEQYF. The CDR3 DNA reads TGTGCCAGCAGTTACAAGACAGGGGCCTACGAGCAGTACTTC.

J is TRBJ2-7 and V is TRBV6-1; 10 positions agree with TRBD2. This CDR3 comprises 17 residues. Per germline, CDR1 MNHNS and CDR2 SASEGT. J gave up 0 bases and V 10 bases, and 15 bases lay outside the gene matches. In DNA, the CDR3 is TGTGCCATCCGCCGAGCTAGCGGGGGCTTTAGCTCCTACGAGCAGTACTTC. Translation gives CAIRRASGGFSSYEQYF.

This clonotype has only one observation. The chain combines TRBV12-3 or TRBV12-4 with TRBJ2-7; 7 bases fit TRBD1. The tail of the sequence fits TRBJ2-5 better, so the J call may be wrong. This CDR3 has 14 residues. In nucleotides, the CDR3 is TGTGCCAGCAGTACAGGGGCCTCTGGGGAGACCCAGTACTTC. It codes for CASSTGASGETQYF.

The chain joins TRBV28 to TRBJ1-2; tentatively, D is TRBD1 (5 bases). V was clipped by 5 bases and J by 8 bases, with 12 bases between them. Germline CDR1 reads MDHEN; CDR2 reads SYDVKM. The CDR3 length is 12 residues. This CDR3 reads CASSALQAGYTF. The CDR3 DNA sequence: TGTGCCAGCAGTGCCTTACAGGCAGGCTACACCTTC.

V is TRBV7-3 and J is TRBJ2-7; 7 bases match TRBD1. Germline V gene lookup returns CDR1 SGHTA and CDR2 FQGTGA. J lost 0 bases, V lost 8 bases, and 10 bases had no gene match. The CDR3 consists of 15 residues. The CDR3 nucleotides are TGTGCCAGCCGCTGTGACAGGGATCCCTCCTACGAGCAGTACTTC. Translating gives CASRCDRDPSYEQYF.

V is TRBV6-5 and J is TRBJ2-3, with 7 bases aligning to TRBD2. The CDR3 sequence is 16 residues long. Looked up from germline, CDR1 is MNHEY and CDR2 is SVGAGI. Germline trimming cut 4 bases from V and 0 bases from J; bases unmatched to any gene: 7. The CDR3 spells CASSSGTTISTDTQYF. CDR3 DNA: TGTGCCAGCAGTTCCGGGACTACAATAAGCACAGATACGCAGTATTTT.

This chain joins TRBV6-1 and TRBJ1-5; 7 positions match TRBD1. Germline CDR1 and CDR2: MNHNS and SASEGT. There are 14 residues in the CDR3. The junction had 5 bases not matched to a gene; V was cut back by 5 bases and J by 4 bases. The CDR3 spells CASSRLQGNQPQHF. The CDR3 coding sequence is TGTGCCAGCAGTAGGCTACAGGGGAATCAGCCCCAGCATTTT.

Only one count was recorded for this clonotype. V and J are TRBV24-1 and TRBJ2-1, with TRBD1 matching 8 bases. The CDR3 has 12 residues. CDR1 KGHDR and CDR2 SFDVKD come from the germline V gene. The junction had 1 base not matched to a gene; V was cut back by 1 base and J by 12 bases. The CDR3: CATSDFGQGQFF. The CDR3 DNA reads as TGTGCCACCAGTGATTTTGGACAGGGGCAGTTCTTC.

CDR3 in amino acids: CSAPREGLRNYGYTF. The DNA for the CDR3 is TGCAGTGCTCCCCGGGAGGGTCTAAGGAACTATGGCTACACCTTC. The rearrangement links TRBV20-1 to TRBJ1-2; no definite D call. The germline V gene has CDR1 DFQATT and CDR2 SNEGSKA (reference sequence). V lost 5 bases and J 2 bases, leaving 18 bases between the germline ends. The CDR3 is made up of 15 amino acids.

A few counts support this clonotype. The V call is TRBV11-2, the J call TRBJ2-7, with TRBD2 as a possible D gene (7 bases). CDR1 is SGHAT and CDR2 is FQNNGV in the germline V gene. The CDR3 length is 16 residues. V was pared by 3 bases and J by 0 bases, with 15 bases between. The CDR3 loop is CASSFLRGRSSYEQYF. The CDR3, as DNA: TGTGCCAGCAGCTTCCTGCGGGGGCGGAGCTCCTACGAGCAGTACTTC.

The table lists this clonotype with a few counts. The J gene is TRBJ2-6, the V gene TRBV27; D may correspond to TRBD1 or TRBD2 (5 bases each). The V gene's germline CDR1 is MNHEY and CDR2 SMNVEV (reference sequence). Trimming pared 6 bases from V and 3 bases from J, leaving 24 bases between. The CDR3 runs to 19 residues. The CDR3 spells CASSSLIGTGLDGANVLTF. The CDR3 DNA sequence: TGTGCCAGCAGCAGTTTGATAGGGACGGGATTGGATGGGGCCAACGTCCTGACTTTC.

This clonotype appeared a few times. This rearrangement joins TRBV20-1 to TRBJ1-6; no reliable D call. CDR1 is DFQATT, CDR2 SNEGSKA, per germline (reference sequence). The CDR3 has 17 residues. V was clipped by 2 bases and J by 6 bases, with 20 bases between them. The CDR3 sequence is CSARLSQGPSSNSPLHF. In DNA form, the CDR3 reads TGCAGTGCTAGACTATCACAAGGGCCTTCGAGTAATTCACCCCTCCACTTT.

This clonotype was counted a few times. V is TRBV7-6 and J is TRBJ2-7, with 12 bases aligning to TRBD1. V trimming: 4 bases; J trimming: 6 bases; junction bases outside the gene matches: 10. CDR3 length: 16 residues. Germline values: CDR1 SGHVS, CDR2 FNYEAQ. As DNA, the CDR3 is TGTGCCAGCAGCTCAAATCCGGGACAGGGGGCGCGCGAGCAGTACTTC. It specifies CASSSNPGQGAREQYF.

The chain uses TRBV7-8 and TRBJ1-5; D is perhaps TRBD1 (5 bases). Germline V gene lookup returns CDR1 SGHVS and CDR2 FQNEAQ. The V gene lost 4 bases and the J gene lost 7 bases, with 14 bases spanning the gap. The CDR3 loop spans 14 amino acids. The CDR3 DNA sequence: TGTGCCAGCAGCTACCCGGGGGGGGAGCAGCCCCAGCATTTT. This translates into CASSYPGGEQPQHF.

This chain joins TRBV20-1 and TRBJ1-5; D call uncertain. The CDR3 has 13 amino acids. V was shortened by 7 bases and J by 5 bases, with 15 bases between the two germline ends. In germline, CDR1 is DFQATT, CDR2 SNEGSKA (reference sequence). CDR3 DNA sequence: TGCAGTGTCCTGGGGAGCGTGGATCAGCCCCAGCATTTT. It codes for CSVLGSVDQPQHF.

This clonotype has just one count. This chain joins TRBV19 and TRBJ1-5; perhaps TRBD1 as D (5 bases). Germline lookup yields CDR1 LNHDA and CDR2 SQIVND (reference sequence). This CDR3 contains 14 residues. V lost 7 bases and J 5 bases, leaving 15 bases between the germline ends. In nucleotides, the CDR3 is TGTGCCAGTACACCGTCGACAGCCGATCAGCCCCAGCATTTT. Translating it yields CASTPSTADQPQHF.

This chain joins TRBV6-1 and TRBJ1-5; D remains ambiguous. The CDR3 extends over 16 amino acids. The germline CDR1 and CDR2 sequences are MNHNS and SASEGT. V lost 1 base, J lost 2 bases, and 12 bases lay in between. The CDR3 DNA reads TGTGCCAGCAGTGAAGGAGTAGGTGGGGGCAATCAGCCCCAGCATTTT. Translated: CASSEGVGGGNQPQHF.

The chain combines TRBV20-1 with TRBJ1-3; D is unresolved. V lost 3 bases to trimming and J lost 1 base, with 10 bases between them. CDR1 and CDR2 from the germline V gene are DFQATT and SNEGSKA (reference sequence). This CDR3 spans 14 amino acids. DNA for the CDR3: TGCAGTGCTAGTAAAGAAGTTTCTGGAAACACCATATATTTT. Translating gives CSASKEVSGNTIYF.

The chain employs TRBV5-4 and TRBJ2-5; perhaps TRBD1 as D (5 bases). Germline CDR1 reads SGHNT; CDR2 reads YYREEE (reference sequence). The ends were cut back, 4 bases at V and 5 bases at J, with 12 bases in the middle. The CDR3 is made up of 13 amino acids. The CDR3 region is CASSRSRAETQYF. The CDR3 DNA is TGTGCCAGCAGCCGAAGCAGGGCGGAGACCCAGTACTTC.